The clone carrying this T cell receptor beta chain has only a few counts. Its antigen is unknown. The sample originates from a study of post-analysis software for immune sequencing data. Incorporated into the TCR beta cDNA libraries were unique molecular identifiers, which served to reduce PCR and sequencing biases. Roughly 0.5 million cDNA molecules were obtained from about 1 to 10 million T cells. Using its own MiXCR run on the PCR reads, TCRdb lists one record per CDR3 protein. Found here are about 820,000 distinct CDR3 sequences, about 57% of them singletons; the top ten hold 4.6%. The study, taken as a whole, reports: Strong co-clustering by F measure was evident for samples that had been prepared in the same batch. TRBV5-6, TRBV5-1 and TRBV20-1 belonged to a set of a handful of TRBV segments that were more frequent in patients than controls. Normalized Chao1 diversity was significantly reduced in patients versus controls.

Trimming took off 2 bases at V and 5 bases at J, with 6 bases between the two ends. CDR1 and CDR2 from the germline V gene are LNHNV and YYDKDF (reference sequence). The CDR3 is 12 residues long. The clonotype originates from a girl between 10 and 17 years old with multiple sclerosis. Sequencing input: blood. The V and J genes are TRBV15 and TRBJ2-5; D uncertain. The CDR3 DNA reads as TGTGCCACCAGCAGACAAAAGGAGACCCAGTACTTC. Translation: CATSRQKETQYF.